This TCR beta chain was sequenced for a study of CD8+CD57+ T cells in acquired aplastic anemia. The TCR beta profiling, which covered VDJ combination and CDR3 sequence, was carried out using genomic DNA as the template. TCRdb redid the calling of the reads with MiXCR, one entry per CDR3 protein. The table includes around 220,000 distinct CDR3 sequences, less than 60% detected once. V was pared by 0 bases and J by 2 bases, with 14 bases between. This CDR3 spans 16 amino acids. Germline CDR1 and CDR2: DFQATT and SNEGSKA (reference sequence). CD8+CD57+ cell expansion, shown by flow cytometry, had occurred in the patients selected for sequencing.

This clonotype was sampled from a human donor with aplastic anemia. The chain employs TRBV20-1 and TRBJ1-3; perhaps TRBD1 as D (5 bases). Sequencing used sorted CD4+, CD8+, or CD8+CD57+ T cells (not recorded which) from PBMCs. The CDR3 nucleotides read TGCAGTGCTAGAGAGCGGGGGGGAGGGACTGGAAACACCATATATTTT. Translated: CSARERGGGTGNTIYF.